The next 10 T cell receptor beta chains were all read from a single sample in a study of circulating and synovial CD4+ cells in juvenile arthritis. Method: immunoSEQ multiplex PCR; TCRdb's copy keeps in-frame clones and lacks some. The repertoire holds about 36,000 clones, 94% seen once, with less than 0.8% in the top ten. Sequencing input: CD4+ T cells from blood. The receptors come from a human donor with juvenile idiopathic arthritis.

The V gene is TRBV25-1, the J gene TRBJ2-2, with 7 bases aligning to TRBD2. The CDR3 is 16 residues long. The V gene end was trimmed by 1 base and the J gene end by 5 bases; junction bases not matched to a gene: 7. The V gene's germline CDR1 is MGHDK and CDR2 SYGVNS. In nucleotides, the CDR3 is TGTGCCAGCAGTGAATCCCAGCGGGGCCGAACCGGGGAGCTGTTTTTT. Translating it yields CASSESQRGRTGELFF.

V and J are TRBV5-1 and TRBJ1-2, with 9 bases aligning to TRBD1. The germline V gene has CDR1 SGHRS and CDR2 YFSETQ. The CDR3 has 15 residues. The V gene end was trimmed by 0 bases and the J gene end by 7 bases; junction bases not matched to a gene: 7. The CDR3 DNA reads as TGCGCCAGCAGCTTGGACGCCGGGACAGGGACTGGCTACACCTTC. Translating it yields CASSLDAGTGTGYTF. Full variable domain (missing parts from reference TRBV5-1 and TRBJ1-2): KAGVTQTPRYLIKTRGQQVTLSCSPISGHRSVSWYQQTPGQGLQFLFEYFSETQRNKGNFPGRFSGRQFSNSRSEMNVSTLELGDSALYLCASSLDAGTGTGYTFGSGTRLTVV.

The CDR3 sequence: CASSRGQRDTQYF. DNA of the CDR3: TGTGCCAGCAGCAGAGGACAGAGGGATACGCAGTATTTT. The genes are TRBV9 and TRBJ2-3; D possibly corresponds to TRBD1 (6 bases). This CDR3 region has 13 residues. CDR1 SGDLS and CDR2 YYNGEE come from the germline V gene. With 4 bases removed from V and 6 bases from J, the gap between germline ends came to 12 bases.

The V and J genes are TRBV7-2 and TRBJ2-3; the match to TRBD2 covers 8 bases. The germline gives CDR1 SGHTA, CDR2 FQGNSA. The CDR3 is made up of 16 amino acids. V was pared by 5 bases and J by 7 bases, with 14 bases of the junction left unmatched. The CDR3 coding sequence is TGTGCCAGCAGCCCCAGGGGCGGGGGGAACACGAATACGCAGTATTTT. Amino acid sequence: CASSPRGGGNTNTQYF.

The V call is TRBV19, the J call TRBJ1-1, with D uncertain. The CDR3 is made up of 14 amino acids. The germline CDR1 and CDR2 sequences are LNHDA and SQIVND (reference sequence). Trimming left V 5 bases short and J 5 bases short, with 15 bases between. The CDR3 DNA sequence: TGTGCCAGTAGTTTAAGGAGGGTAGGGACTGAAGCTTTCTTT. Translating it yields CASSLRRVGTEAFF.

The gene calls are TRBV29-1 and TRBJ1-5; 7 nucleotides agree with TRBD1. The length of the CDR3 is 12 residues. Germline loops: CDR1 SQVTM, CDR2 ANQGSEA. The junction had 3 bases not matched to a gene; V was cut back by 6 bases and J by 4 bases. CDR3 protein: CSVEDRNQPQHF. DNA of the CDR3: TGCAGCGTGGAGGACAGGAATCAGCCCCAGCATTTT.

The chain carries TRBV5-1 and TRBJ2-1, with TRBD2 matching 8 bases. Trimming cost V 0 bases and J 5 bases; bases outside gene matches: 10. CDR1 SGHRS and CDR2 YFSETQ come from the germline V gene. The CDR3 has 17 residues. CDR3 protein: CASSLGGTAGADNEQFF. The CDR3 DNA sequence: TGCGCCAGCAGCTTGGGAGGTACAGCGGGGGCCGACAATGAGCAGTTCTTC.

The V and J genes are TRBV9 and TRBJ2-3; D not certain. Germline V gives CDR1 SGDLS, CDR2 YYNGEE. The CDR3 loop spans 14 amino acids. Trimming pared 4 bases from V and 5 bases from J, leaving 14 bases between. CDR3 residues: CASSPSHYLDTQYF. The DNA for the CDR3 is TGTGCCAGCAGCCCCTCGCATTACTTAGATACGCAGTATTTT.

The rearrangement links TRBV5-4 to TRBJ2-1; the D gene is possibly TRBD2 (6 bases). The CDR3 has 18 amino acids. Germline CDR1 is SGHNT and CDR2 is YYREEE (reference sequence). Between the trimmed V and J ends, which lost 4 bases and 4 bases, there was a span of 24 bases. The CDR3 protein is CASSAGTMGPGGYNEQFF. In nucleotides, the CDR3 is TGTGCCAGCAGCGCGGGTACTATGGGTCCCGGGGGTTACAATGAGCAGTTCTTC.

The chain joins TRBV9 to TRBJ2-2, with TRBD2 matching over 16 bases. The length of the CDR3 is 19 residues. Germline V gene sequence: CDR1 SGDLS, CDR2 YYNGEE. With 0 bases clipped from V and 4 bases from J, the junction kept 6 bases outside the gene matches. CDR3 sequence reads: CASSVGGTSGGAGTGELFF. CDR3 bases: TGTGCCAGCAGCGTAGGAGGGACTAGCGGGGGGGCGGGCACCGGGGAGCTGTTTTTT.